The rows below give T cell receptor beta chains drawn from one sample of a study of T cell responses to AZD1222 COVID-19 vaccine. This table comes from immunoSEQ multiplex PCR, and its TCRdb copy is limited to in-frame clones, with some not included. This sample has approximately 130,000 clones, with roughly 93% found just once. The material sequenced was peripheral blood, taken on day 0 of AZD1222 vaccination. The receptor set was obtained from an adult in good health. Both conserved end residues are part of each CDR3. D genes are given only for firm matches. Size is stated for part of the rows, as once, few or many counts, or as a class when the clone is expanded.

D gene	J gene	V gene	clone size	CDR3 protein	CDR3 DNA
-	TRBJ1-2	TRBV28	once	CASSLTDYGYTF	TGTGCCAGCAGCCTTACAGACTATGGCTACACCTTC
-	TRBJ2-7	TRBV7-9	-	CASSPRQSSYEQYF	TGTGCCAGCAGCCCGCGACAGTCCTCCTACGAGCAGTACTTC
-	TRBJ2-3	TRBV5-4	-	CASTRGVTDTQYF	TGTGCCAGCACCCGAGGGGTTACGGATACGCAGTATTTT
TRBD1	TRBJ1-1	TRBV16	once	CASSQAGTGYTEAFF	TGTGCCAGCAGCCAAGCCGGGACAGGTTACACTGAAGCTTTCTTT
-	TRBJ1-1	TRBV28	-	CASSLGNTEAFF	TGTGCCAGCAGCCTAGGGAACACTGAAGCTTTCTTT
-	TRBJ1-5	TRBV21-1	-	CAGQWQGRASNQPQHF	TGTGCCGGCCAATGGCAGGGTAGGGCGAGCAATCAGCCCCAGCATTTT
-	TRBJ1-5	TRBV18	-	CASSPLPGVNQPQHF	TGTGCCAGCTCACCACTTCCTGGGGTCAATCAGCCCCAGCATTTT
-	TRBJ2-1	TRBV28	-	CASSTTVFFGEFF	TGTGCCAGCAGTACCACAGTGTTCTTTGGTGAGTTCTTC
-	TRBJ1-1	TRBV19	-	CASSIGGRTLGAFF	TGTGCCAGTAGTATTGGGGGGAGGACTCTGGGCGCTTTCTTT
TRBD1	TRBJ1-5	TRBV10-3	-	CAISEGRTGGREGQHF	TGTGCCATCAGTGAAGGCCGGACAGGGGGAAGGGAGGGCCAGCATTTT
TRBD1	TRBJ1-1	TRBV5-1	-	CASSRGDRALMNTEAFF	TGCGCCAGCAGCCGCGGGGACAGGGCCCTAATGAACACTGAAGCTTTCTTT
TRBD1	TRBJ1-2	TRBV6-6	-	CASGRQGGGYTF	TGTGCCAGCGGACGACAGGGGGGAGGCTACACCTTC
-	TRBJ2-4	TRBV9	-	CASSPRGAGAKNIQYF	TGTGCCAGCAGCCCCAGGGGGGCCGGGGCCAAAAACATTCAGTACTTC
TRBD2	TRBJ2-5	TRBV9	-	CASSGLAGVIETQYF	TGTGCCAGCAGCGGACTAGCGGGAGTGATAGAGACCCAGTACTTC
-	TRBJ2-7	TRBV6-5	-	CASRDTRVSSYEQYF	TGTGCCAGCAGAGACACCAGGGTATCGTCCTACGAGCAGTACTTC
TRBD2	TRBJ2-7	TRBV11-2	-	CASSSPGDYSYEQYF	TGTGCCAGCAGCTCCCCCGGGGACTATTCCTACGAGCAGTACTTC
-	TRBJ1-1	TRBV7-9	-	CASSFSGTEAFF	TGTGCCAGCAGCTTTAGTGGCACTGAAGCTTTCTTT
-	TRBJ1-2	TRBV27	-	CASSLGMGGVYGYTF	TGTGCCAGCAGTTTAGGCATGGGGGGCGTGTATGGCTACACCTTC
-	TRBJ1-6	TRBV27	-	CASSLQAIYNSPLHF	TGTGCCAGCAGTCTACAGGCGATCTATAATTCACCCCTCCACTTT
-	TRBJ1-2	TRBV24-1	-	CATSDLGQVDGYTF	TGTGCCACCAGTGATTTGGGGCAGGTGGATGGCTACACCTTC
TRBD2	TRBJ2-1	TRBV12-3/TRBV12-4	-	CASSSSGINEQFF	TGTGCCAGCTCATCGAGCGGGATTAATGAGCAGTTCTTC
TRBD1	TRBJ1-6	TRBV6-2/TRBV6-3	-	CASSYRGQYNSPLHF	TGTGCCAGCAGTTACAGGGGGCAGTATAATTCACCCCTCCACTTT
TRBD1	TRBJ2-2	TRBV19	-	CASNPGQTYTGELFF	TGTGCCAGTAATCCGGGACAGACTTACACCGGGGAGCTGTTTTTT
-	TRBJ1-1	TRBV19	-	CASSDDGSTEAFF	TGTGCCAGTAGTGATGACGGGAGCACTGAAGCTTTCTTT
-	TRBJ2-1	TRBV15	-	CATSRGPNEQFF	TGTGCCACCAGCAGAGGCCCCAATGAGCAGTTCTTC
-	TRBJ2-1	TRBV9	-	CASSVGGDRGNEQFF	TGTGCCAGCAGCGTAGGGGGAGATAGAGGCAATGAGCAGTTCTTC
-	TRBJ2-1	TRBV7-8	-	CASSLARTPYNEQFF	TGTGCCAGCAGCTTAGCGCGTACTCCCTACAATGAGCAGTTCTTC
-	TRBJ2-3	TRBV27	-	CASSPTALVRTQYF	TGTGCCAGCAGTCCAACGGCGCTAGTTAGGACGCAGTATTTT
TRBD2	TRBJ2-1	TRBV5-1	-	CASSPSGAGGSYNEQFF	TGCGCCAGCAGCCCGTCAGGAGCGGGAGGCTCCTACAATGAGCAGTTCTTC
-	TRBJ1-6	TRBV5-1	-	CASSLGQGNSPLHF	TGCGCCAGCAGCTTGGGGCAGGGTAATTCACCCCTCCACTTT
-	TRBJ2-5	TRBV12-3/TRBV12-4	-	CASSPQGPETQYF	TGTGCCAGCAGTCCTCAGGGTCCGGAGACCCAGTACTTC
-	TRBJ1-4	TRBV30	-	CAWSPDEKLFF	TGTGCCTGGAGTCCGGATGAAAAACTGTTTTTT
-	TRBJ1-6	TRBV28	-	CASSLRQNNSPLHF	TGTGCCAGCAGTTTACGCCAAAATAATTCACCCCTCCACTTT
-	TRBJ2-1	TRBV21-1	-	CARATGTSLCNEQFF	TGTGCCAGGGCAACCGGGACTAGCCTTTGCAATGAGCAGTTCTTC
-	TRBJ2-1	TRBV10-1	-	CASSEGLHGDEQFF	TGCGCCAGCAGCGAAGGACTCCACGGCGATGAGCAGTTCTTC
-	TRBJ2-3	TRBV10-3	-	CAISESTRNTQYF	TGTGCCATCAGTGAGTCTACTCGTAATACGCAGTATTTT
-	TRBJ2-6	TRBV5-1	-	CASSPDTPGANVLTF	TGCGCCAGCAGCCCGGACACTCCTGGGGCCAACGTCCTGACTTTC
TRBD2	TRBJ2-7	TRBV29-1	-	CSVEGGTSGSPLYEQYF	TGCAGCGTTGAGGGGGGGACTAGCGGGAGCCCTCTCTACGAGCAGTACTTC
-	TRBJ2-1	TRBV10-3	-	CAITGTPPAEQFF	TGTGCCATCACCGGGACTCCCCCGGCTGAGCAGTTCTTC
TRBD1	TRBJ2-1	TRBV4-1	-	CASSQETGTGGHEQFF	TGCGCCAGCAGCCAAGAAACCGGGACAGGGGGTCATGAGCAGTTCTTC
-	TRBJ2-5	TRBV3-1/TRBV3-2	-	CASSQVSQETQYF	TGTGCCAGCAGCCAAGTGTCCCAAGAGACCCAGTACTTC
TRBD2	TRBJ2-5	TRBV10-3	once	CAISGSYKRGQETQYF	TGTGCCATCAGTGGCTCTTATAAGCGGGGCCAAGAGACCCAGTACTTC
TRBD1	TRBJ1-2	TRBV2	-	CASKKPGQGYGGYGYTF	TGTGCCAGCAAGAAACCGGGACAGGGGTATGGAGGTTATGGCTACACCTTC
TRBD1	TRBJ1-2	TRBV12-3/TRBV12-4	-	CASSLEGAGGYTF	TGTGCCAGCAGTTTAGAGGGGGCGGGCGGCTACACCTTC
-	TRBJ1-2	TRBV5-1	-	CASSPSRRGIYGYTF	TGCGCCAGCAGCCCGTCCAGGAGGGGTATCTATGGCTACACCTTC
TRBD1	TRBJ1-6	TRBV27	-	CASSPGTGPRGGSPLHF	TGTGCCAGCAGCCCCGGGACAGGGCCAAGGGGGGGGTCACCCCTCCACTTT
-	TRBJ1-3	TRBV29-1	-	CSVVQGPGNTIYF	TGCAGCGTGGTACAGGGACCTGGAAACACCATATATTTT
TRBD1	TRBJ2-5	TRBV7-9	-	CASSYDRAGTQYF	TGTGCCAGCAGCTACGACAGGGCAGGGACCCAGTACTTC
-	TRBJ1-3	TRBV29-1	-	CSAPVRNTIYF	TGCAGCGCGCCCGTGAGAAACACCATATATTTT
TRBD1	TRBJ1-6	TRBV2	-	CASGDGQGGSPLHF	TGTGCCAGCGGAGACGGACAGGGGGGATCACCCCTCCACTTT
-	TRBJ1-1	TRBV7-9	-	CASSPRWNENTEAFF	TGTGCCAGCAGCCCCCGGTGGAACGAGAACACTGAAGCTTTCTTT
-	TRBJ2-1	TRBV7-8	-	CASSLRRNNEQFF	TGTGCCAGCAGCTTAAGACGGAACAATGAGCAGTTCTTC
-	TRBJ2-7	TRBV4-3	-	CASSQDWGSEPYEQYF	TGCGCCAGCAGCCAAGATTGGGGGTCTGAACCCTACGAGCAGTACTTC
-	TRBJ2-7	TRBV5-4	-	CASSLTGDSYEQYF	TGTGCCAGCAGCTTGACAGGCGACTCCTACGAGCAGTACTTC
-	TRBJ1-5	TRBV7-2	-	CASSLAVNFNQPQHF	TGTGCCAGCAGCTTAGCGGTTAACTTCAATCAGCCCCAGCATTTT